Sequencing of this TCR beta chain was carried out in a study of blood T cell repertoires in COVID-19. Across the whole study: Both acute and convalescent COVID-19 samples were obtained from the United States, Italy and Spain.

In the source study's methods: It was from reference gene primer amplification that nucleated cell counts were estimated. The data were produced by immunoSEQ multiplex PCR, yet TCRdb's version contains in-frame clones alone and is incomplete. V and J calls and clone size are as listed in that table; D and trimming were resolved from the DNA. The sample has fewer than 150,000 clones, more than 70% seen once. CDR3 length: 13 residues. V lost 6 bases, J lost 7 bases, and 6 bases stayed unmatched. The germline gives CDR1 MNHEY, CDR2 SVGAGI. This clone has a single count. This chain links TRBV6-5 with TRBJ2-1; 7 bases align to TRBD2. This TCR came from a human donor in a cohort sampled during active COVID-19. The specimen sequenced was peripheral blood. Here the CDR3 reads CASSPGGLNEQFF. The CDR3 nucleotides are TGTGCCAGCAGCCCCGGGGGGTTGAATGAGCAGTTCTTC.